This passage covers 5 T cell receptor beta chains from one sample sequenced in a study of blood T cell repertoires in COVID-19. TCRdb's table, derived via immunoSEQ multiplex PCR, lists solely in-frame clones and lacks some. Altogether more than 35,000 clones are present, approximately 86% being singletons, with the ten largest covering 15% to 20%. What was sequenced was peripheral blood. Source of these receptors: a man between 65 and 80 years old with acute or convalescent COVID-19.

The rearrangement uses TRBV5-1 and TRBJ1-3, with a tentative D call TRBD1 (5 bases). The CDR3 has 13 amino acids. Germline CDR1 reads SGHRS; CDR2 reads YFSETQ. V was pared by 4 bases and J by 3 bases, with 8 bases between. The CDR3 nucleotides read TGCGCCAGCAGCCGACAGTATGGAAACACCATATATTTT. Residues: CASSRQYGNTIYF.

V gene TRBV9 combines with J gene TRBJ2-7, with D maybe TRBD1 (6 bases). CDR3 size: 14 residues. Trimming left V 0 bases short and J 2 bases short, with 9 bases between. Germline V gene data show CDR1 as SGDLS and CDR2 as YYNGEE. The CDR3 is CASSVGDTPYEQYF. CDR3 DNA: TGTGCCAGCAGCGTAGGGGACACCCCCTACGAGCAGTACTTC.

The chain uses TRBV18 and TRBJ2-5, with 11 positions matching TRBD1. V gave up 5 bases and J gave up 9 bases; unmatched junction bases: 11. Germline assignment: CDR1 KGHSH and CDR2 LQKENI. The CDR3 has 15 amino acids. CDR3 loop: CASSGGQGAAGAQYF. DNA of the CDR3: TGTGCCAGCTCAGGAGGACAGGGGGCGGCAGGGGCCCAGTACTTC. Full variable domain (missing parts from reference TRBV18 and TRBJ2-5): NAGVMQNPRHLVRRRGQEARLRCSPMKGHSHVYWYRQLPEEGLKFMVYLQKENIIDESGMPKERFSAEFPKEGPSILRIQQVVRGDSAAYFCASSGGQGAAGAQYFGPGTRLLVL.

The genes are TRBV5-1 and TRBJ2-3; TRBD1 agrees at 7 bases. The CDR3 contains 14 residues. The germline V gene has CDR1 SGHRS and CDR2 YFSETQ. V lost 3 bases, J lost 1 base, and 2 bases stayed unmatched. The CDR3 sequence is CASSSTGGTDTQYF. The CDR3 region has the DNA TGCGCCAGCAGCTCAACAGGGGGCACAGATACGCAGTATTTT.

This clone was counted a few times. CDR3 sequence reads: CASSQSDLDNEQFF. The CDR3 nucleotides are TGTGCCAGCAGCCAATCCGACTTGGACAATGAGCAGTTCTTC. The chain has TRBV4-2 and TRBJ2-1; D remains unclear. From germline, CDR1 is LGHNA and CDR2 YNFKEQ. This CDR3 has 14 residues. The germline V and J ends were trimmed by 2 bases and 5 bases, with 10 bases remaining between them.